The T cell receptor beta chain described here comes from a study of blood T cell repertoires in COVID-19. Study as a whole: Samples came from the United States, Italy and Spain, spanning acute and convalescent COVID-19.

Original analysis: Counts of nucleated cells, estimated from reference gene primer amplification, were obtained. The assay was immunoSEQ multiplex PCR, and TCRdb's table has in-frame clones only and misses some. Clone size and V and J calls were adopted from that table, with D and trimming inferred from the DNA. The data hold approximately 270,000 clones, with around nine tenths observed a single time. Looked up from germline, CDR1 is SQVTM and CDR2 is ANQGSEA. The CDR3 loop spans 12 amino acids. Trimming removed 7 bases at V and 4 bases at J, with 13 bases between. The chain uses TRBV29-1 and TRBJ1-1; a weak D match, TRBD1 (5 bases). This TCR came from a young man with active or convalescent COVID-19. Sequenced sample: peripheral blood. This chain's CDR3 is CSGAPGGTEAFF. CDR3 bases: TGCAGCGGGGCCCCGGGGGGCACTGAAGCTTTCTTT.